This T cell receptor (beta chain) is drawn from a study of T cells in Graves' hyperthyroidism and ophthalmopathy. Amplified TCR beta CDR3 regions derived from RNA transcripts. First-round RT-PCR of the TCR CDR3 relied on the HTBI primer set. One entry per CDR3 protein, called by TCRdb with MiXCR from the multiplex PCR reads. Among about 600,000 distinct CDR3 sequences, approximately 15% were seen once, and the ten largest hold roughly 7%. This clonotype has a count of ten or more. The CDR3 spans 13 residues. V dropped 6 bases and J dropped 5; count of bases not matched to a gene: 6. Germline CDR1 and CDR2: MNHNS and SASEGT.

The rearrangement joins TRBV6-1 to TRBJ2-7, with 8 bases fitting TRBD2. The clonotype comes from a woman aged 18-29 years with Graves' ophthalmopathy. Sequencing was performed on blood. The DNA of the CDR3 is TGTGCCAGCAGGCGACTAGCGTTAAACGAGCAGTACTTC. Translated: CASRRLALNEQYF.